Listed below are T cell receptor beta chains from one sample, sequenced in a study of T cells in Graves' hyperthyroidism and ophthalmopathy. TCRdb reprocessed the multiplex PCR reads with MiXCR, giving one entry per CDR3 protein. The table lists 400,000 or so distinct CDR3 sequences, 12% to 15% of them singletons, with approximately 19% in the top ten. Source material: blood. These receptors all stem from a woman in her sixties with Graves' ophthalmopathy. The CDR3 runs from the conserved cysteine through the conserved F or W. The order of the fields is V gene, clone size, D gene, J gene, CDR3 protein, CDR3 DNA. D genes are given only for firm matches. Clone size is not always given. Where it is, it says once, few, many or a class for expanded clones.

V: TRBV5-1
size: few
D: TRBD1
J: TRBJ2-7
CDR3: CASSYWDRGVEQYF
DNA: TGCGCCAGCAGCTACTGGGACAGGGGAGTCGAGCAGTACTTC

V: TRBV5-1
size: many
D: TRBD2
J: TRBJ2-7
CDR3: CASRRLAGLEQYF
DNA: TGCGCCAGCAGAAGACTAGCGGGACTCGAGCAGTACTTC

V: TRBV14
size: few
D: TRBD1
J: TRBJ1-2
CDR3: CASSQQGEDGYTF
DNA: TGTGCCAGCAGCCAACAGGGGGAGGATGGCTACACCTTC

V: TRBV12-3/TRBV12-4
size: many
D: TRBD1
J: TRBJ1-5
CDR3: CASSLTPAGGGNQPQHF
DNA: TGTGCCAGCAGCTTGACCCCCGCAGGGGGCGGCAATCAGCCCCAGCATTTT

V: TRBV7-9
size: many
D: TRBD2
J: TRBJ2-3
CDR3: CASSSPGLAGGRVTDTQYF
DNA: TGTGCCAGCAGCTCACCGGGACTAGCGGGAGGGCGAGTCACAGATACGCAGTATTTT

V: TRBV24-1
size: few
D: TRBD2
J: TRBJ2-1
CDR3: CATSDLGPGRGGSYNEQFF
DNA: TGTGCCACCAGTGATTTGGGCCCCGGACGGGGGGGCAGCTACAATGAGCAGTTCTTC

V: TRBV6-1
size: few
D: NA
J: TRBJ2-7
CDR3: CASSPRIAASPYEQYF
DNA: TGTGCCAGCAGCCCGAGGATAGCGGCATCCCCCTACGAGCAGTACTTC

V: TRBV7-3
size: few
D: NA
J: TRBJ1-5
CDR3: CASSQSGGRDQPQHF
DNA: TGTGCCAGCAGCCAGAGTGGAGGGAGAGACCAGCCCCAGCATTTT

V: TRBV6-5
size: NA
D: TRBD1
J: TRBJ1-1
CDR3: CASSYSEQGEDTEALF
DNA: TGTGCCAGCAGTTACTCCGAACAGGGGGAGGACACTGAAGCTCTCTTT

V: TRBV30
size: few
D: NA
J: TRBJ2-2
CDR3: CAWRTLYTGELFF
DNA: TGTGCCTGGAGGACTTTATACACCGGGGAGCTGTTTTTT

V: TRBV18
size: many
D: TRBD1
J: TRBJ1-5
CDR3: CASSTGQVNQPQHF
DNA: TGTGCCAGCTCAACCGGACAGGTCAATCAGCCCCAGCATTTT

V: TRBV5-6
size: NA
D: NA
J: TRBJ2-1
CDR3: CASSLLSGNYNEQFF
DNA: TGTGCCAGCAGCTTGCTCTCCGGTAACTACAATGAGCAGTTCTTC

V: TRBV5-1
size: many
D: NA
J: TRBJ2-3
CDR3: CASMRGASTDTQYF
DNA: TGCGCCAGCATGCGGGGTGCGAGCACAGATACGCAGTATTTT

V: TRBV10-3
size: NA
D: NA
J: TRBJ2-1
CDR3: CAISEGYNEQFF
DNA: TGTGCCATCAGTGAGGGTTACAATGAGCAGTTCTTC

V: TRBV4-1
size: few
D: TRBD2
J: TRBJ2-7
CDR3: CASSQAPLAPNEQYF
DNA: TGCGCCAGCAGCCAAGCTCCACTAGCGCCCAACGAGCAGTACTTC

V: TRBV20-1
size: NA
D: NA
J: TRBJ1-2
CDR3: CSVTPNYGYTF
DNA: TGCAGTGTTACCCCTAACTATGGCTACACCTTC

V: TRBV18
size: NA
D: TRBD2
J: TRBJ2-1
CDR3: CASLETSGRYNEQFF
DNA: TGTGCCAGCTTGGAGACTAGCGGGAGGTACAATGAGCAGTTCTTC

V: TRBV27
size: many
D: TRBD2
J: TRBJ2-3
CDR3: CASSILAGSSTDTQYF
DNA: TGTGCCAGCAGTATACTAGCGGGATCTTCCACAGATACGCAGTATTTT

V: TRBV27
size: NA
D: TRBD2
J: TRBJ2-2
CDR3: CASSLTELAGVTGELFF
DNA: TGTGCCAGCAGTTTAACCGAACTGGCGGGAGTAACCGGGGAGCTGTTTTTT

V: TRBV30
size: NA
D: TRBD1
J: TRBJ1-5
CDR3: CAWSGGTGLNQPQHF
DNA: TGTGCCTGGAGTGGGGGGACAGGGTTGAATCAGCCCCAGCATTTT

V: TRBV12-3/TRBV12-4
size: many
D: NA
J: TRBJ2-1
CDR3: CASSHEGWGNEQFF
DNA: TGTGCCAGCAGTCATGAGGGCTGGGGCAATGAGCAGTTCTTC

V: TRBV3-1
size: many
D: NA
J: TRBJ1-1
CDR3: CASSQAAGAEAFF
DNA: TGTGCCAGCAGCCAAGCCGCGGGTGCTGAAGCTTTCTTT

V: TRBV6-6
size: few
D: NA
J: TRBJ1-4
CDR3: CASSYSMWQGGEKLFF
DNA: TGTGCCAGCAGTTACTCGATGTGGCAGGGCGGGGAAAAACTGTTTTTT

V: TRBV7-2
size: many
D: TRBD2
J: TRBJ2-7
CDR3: CASSLPGTRHEQYF
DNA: TGTGCCAGCAGCTTACCTGGGACTAGGCACGAGCAGTACTTC

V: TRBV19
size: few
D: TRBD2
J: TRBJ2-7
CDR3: CASSREAGGRHEQYF
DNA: TGTGCCAGTAGTAGAGAAGCGGGAGGGAGGCACGAGCAGTACTTC

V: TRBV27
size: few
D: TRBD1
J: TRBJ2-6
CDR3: CASRTGTYGANVLTF
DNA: TGTGCCAGCCGGACAGGGACTTATGGGGCCAACGTCCTGACTTTC

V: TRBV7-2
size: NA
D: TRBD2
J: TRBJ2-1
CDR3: CASSSLAAFYNEQFF
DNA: TGTGCCAGCAGCTCCCTAGCGGCCTTCTACAATGAGCAGTTCTTC

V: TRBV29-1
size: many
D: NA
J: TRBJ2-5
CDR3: CSTGGQGVAAQYF
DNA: TGCAGCACCGGGGGGCAGGGCGTTGCGGCCCAGTACTTC

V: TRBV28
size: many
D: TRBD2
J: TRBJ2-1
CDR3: CASKSSGRLNEQFF
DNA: TGTGCCAGCAAATCTAGCGGGAGGCTCAATGAGCAGTTCTTC

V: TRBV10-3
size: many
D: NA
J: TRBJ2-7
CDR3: CAISDLAGNYEQYF
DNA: TGTGCCATCAGTGACTTGGCAGGGAACTACGAGCAGTACTTC

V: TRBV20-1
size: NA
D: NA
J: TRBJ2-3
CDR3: CSASDSKVHTDTQYF
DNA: TGCAGTGCTAGCGACTCCAAGGTGCACACAGATACGCAGTATTTT

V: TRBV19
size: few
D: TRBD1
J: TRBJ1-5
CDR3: CASSTRTGWDQPQHF
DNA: TGTGCCAGTAGTACCCGGACAGGGTGGGACCAGCCCCAGCATTTT

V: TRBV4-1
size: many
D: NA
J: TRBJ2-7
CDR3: CASSQGVRYEQYF
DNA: TGCGCCAGCAGCCAAGGAGTGAGATACGAGCAGTACTTC

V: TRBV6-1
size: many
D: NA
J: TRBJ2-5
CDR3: CASSPLGRVGETQYF
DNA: TGTGCCAGCAGTCCCCTCGGCAGGGTGGGAGAGACCCAGTACTTC

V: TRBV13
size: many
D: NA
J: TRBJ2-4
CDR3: CASSSTENIQYF
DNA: TGTGCCAGCAGTTCGACAGAAAACATTCAGTACTTC

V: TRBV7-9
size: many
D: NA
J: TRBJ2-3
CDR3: CASSFGVTDTQYF
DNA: TGTGCCAGCAGCTTCGGGGTTACGGATACGCAGTATTTT

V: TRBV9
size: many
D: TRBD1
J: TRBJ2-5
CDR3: CASSVDAGQGGETQYF
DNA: TGTGCCAGCAGCGTAGACGCAGGACAGGGCGGAGAGACCCAGTACTTC

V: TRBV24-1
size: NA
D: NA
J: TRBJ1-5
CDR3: CATSESGQPQHF
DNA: TGTGCCACCAGTGAGTCGGGTCAGCCCCAGCATTTT

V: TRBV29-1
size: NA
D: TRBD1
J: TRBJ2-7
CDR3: CSVRGQDYEQYF
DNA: TGCAGCGTTAGAGGACAGGACTACGAGCAGTACTTC

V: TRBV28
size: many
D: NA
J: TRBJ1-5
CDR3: CASSPRRGQPQHF
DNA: TGTGCCAGCAGTCCCCGGAGGGGACAGCCCCAGCATTTT

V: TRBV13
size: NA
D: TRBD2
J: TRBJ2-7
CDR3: CASSLGRLAGVREQYF
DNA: TGTGCCAGCAGCTTAGGCCGACTAGCGGGAGTTCGGGAGCAGTACTTC